Listed here are 29 T cell receptor beta chains from one sample, sequenced in a study of beta chain features in type 1 diabetes. What was sequenced were expressed TCRB transcripts, since all of the isolated RNA had been reverse transcribed. Clones were read by immunoSEQ multiplex PCR, and TCRdb kept only the in-frame ones, dropping some. The sample has 130,000 to 150,000 clones; 6.9% are singletons. Sequenced: central memory CD4+ T cells from blood. The receptor source for this set is a woman younger than 45 in good health.

This clone was recorded a few times. The chain carries TRBV6-6 and TRBJ2-5; D call uncertain. The CDR3 runs to 13 residues. Trimming removed 2 bases at V and 1 base at J, with 5 bases between. Germline V gene data show CDR1 as MNHNY and CDR2 as SVGAGI (reference sequence). For the CDR3, the DNA is TGTGCCAGCAGTTACAGCCTCCAAGAGACCCAGTACTTC. It specifies CASSYSLQETQYF.

CDR3 DNA sequence: TGTGCCAGCAGCGCTCGACTAGCATCAGATACGCAGTATTTT. Translating gives CASSARLASDTQYF. The rearrangement joins TRBV27 to TRBJ2-3; 7 bases line up with TRBD2. Germline V lookup: CDR1 MNHEY, CDR2 SMNVEV (reference sequence). The CDR3 is made up of 14 amino acids. The V segment lost 6 bases and the J segment 4 bases; nucleotides outside the gene matches: 7.

This clone was seen repeatedly, ten times or more. This may arise from a read error, as a much more abundant clone is one base away. The chain links TRBV11-1 to TRBJ2-5; D unclear. Trimming removed 5 bases from V and 2 bases from J, with 3 bases in between. The CDR3 spans 11 residues. From germline, CDR1 is SGHAT and CDR2 FQDESV (reference sequence). In DNA, the CDR3 is TGTGCCAGCAGCCCTCAAGAGACCCAGTACTTC. It yields the protein CASSPQETQYF.

In its sample, this clone was seen a few times. The chain is built from TRBV7-9 and TRBJ2-7; a possible D gene is TRBD2 (5 bases). This CDR3 has 14 amino acids. V lost 5 bases and J 0 bases, leaving 11 bases between the germline ends. Germline lookup yields CDR1 SEHNR and CDR2 FQNEAQ (reference sequence). The CDR3 spells CASSPDYRSYEQYF. As DNA, the CDR3 is TGTGCCAGCAGCCCCGACTACCGCTCCTACGAGCAGTACTTC.

The table lists this clone with a few counts. This rearrangement joins TRBV14 to TRBJ2-5; 9 bases fit TRBD1. With V trimmed by 1 base and J by 7 bases, 1 base remained unmatched. The length of the CDR3 is 13 residues. Germline V gene sequence: CDR1 SGHDN, CDR2 FVKESK. In DNA form, the CDR3 reads TGTGCCAGCAGCCAAGTGGGACAGGGGACCCAGTACTTC. Protein product: CASSQVGQGTQYF. Together with reference TRBV14 and TRBJ2-5, the CDR3 gives the full variable domain: EAGVTQFPSHSVIEKGQTVTLRCDPISGHDNLYWYRRVMGKEIKFLLHFVKESKQDESGMPNNRFLAERTGGTYSTLKVQPAELEDSGVYFCASSQVGQGTQYFGPGTRLLVL.

This chain connects TRBV4-1 to TRBJ2-7, with TRBD1 matching over 7 bases. The germline gives CDR1 MGHRA, CDR2 YSYEKL. J lost 6 bases, V lost 4 bases, and 6 bases had no gene match. This CDR3 spans 13 amino acids. The CDR3 bases are TGCGCCAGCAGCCCCCACGGGACAGTCGAGCAGTACTTC. Protein product: CASSPHGTVEQYF.

The table lists this clone with a few counts. J is TRBJ2-7 and V is TRBV18; D gene uncertain. Trimming took off 0 bases at V and 0 bases at J, with 3 bases between the two ends. Germline CDR1 reads KGHSH; CDR2 reads LQKENI. This CDR3 comprises 13 residues. The CDR3 nucleotides read TGTGCCAGCTCACCACCCAGCTCCTACGAGCAGTACTTC. Its protein is CASSPPSSYEQYF.

V gene TRBV5-1 combines with J gene TRBJ2-7; 11 bases are shared with TRBD2. Germline-derived CDR1 and CDR2 are SGHRS and YFSETQ. CDR3 length equals 14 residues. V was clipped by 0 bases and J by 7 bases; unmatched bases: 3. The CDR3 sequence is CASSLALAGEEQYF. Here the CDR3 DNA reads TGCGCCAGCAGCTTGGCACTAGCGGGAGAAGAGCAGTACTTC.

This clone was counted a few times. The CDR3 here is CASSPGAGTGSSYEQYF. For the CDR3, the DNA is TGTGCCAGCAGCCCAGGTGCAGGGACTGGTTCCTCCTACGAGCAGTACTTC. V usage is TRBV11-3 and J usage is TRBJ2-7; D perhaps matches TRBD2 (6 bases). Trimming stripped 5 bases from V and 0 bases from J, with 20 bases between. The CDR3 has 17 residues. Germline V gene data show CDR1 as SGHNT and CDR2 as YENEEA.

The chain combines TRBV7-6 with TRBJ2-2; D not resolved. This CDR3 spans 15 amino acids. V lost 8 bases and J lost 4, with 17 bases in between. Germline CDR1 SGHVS, CDR2 FNYEAQ. The CDR3, as DNA: TGTGCCAGCCAGACCCTATGGGCCGGCACCGGGGAGCTGTTTTTT. Translated: CASQTLWAGTGELFF.

V gene TRBV18 combines with J gene TRBJ1-1; 9 positions agree with TRBD1. The CDR3 totals 14 residues. Germline CDR1 is KGHSH and CDR2 is LQKENI. The V gene end was trimmed by 3 bases and the J gene end by 5 bases; junction bases not matched to a gene: 4. The CDR3 DNA follows: TGTGCCAGCTCACCGGGACAGGGCAGGACTGAAGCTTTCTTT. Protein sequence: CASSPGQGRTEAFF.

The chain carries TRBV7-2 and TRBJ2-7; 8 bases agree with TRBD2. Trimming at V came to 5 bases and at J to 0 bases, leaving 9 bases not matched to a gene. Germline V gene sequence: CDR1 SGHTA, CDR2 FQGNSA. The CDR3 is made up of 16 amino acids. The CDR3 sequence is CASSRTLAGTSYEQYF. CDR3 bases: TGTGCCAGCAGCCGCACATTAGCGGGAACCTCCTACGAGCAGTACTTC.

The rearrangement links TRBV4-1 to TRBJ1-4, with unresolved D. Per the germline V gene, CDR1 is MGHRA and CDR2 is YSYEKL. The CDR3 is 14 amino acids. V shed 4 bases and J shed 0 bases, with 6 bases lying between them. CDR3 sequence: CASSLGATNEKLFF. The CDR3, as DNA: TGCGCCAGCAGCCTCGGGGCAACTAATGAAAAACTGTTTTTT.

The chain's CDR3 is CASSHERGTRKVEQYF. DNA of the CDR3: TGCGCCAGCAGTCATGAACGCGGGACTCGAAAAGTCGAGCAGTACTTC. This rearrangement joins TRBV23-1 to TRBJ2-7; possible D gene TRBD2, 6 bases. TRBV23-1 qualifies as an ORF whose function is uncertain. Deletions cut 3 bases from V and 6 bases from J, with 21 bases between. The CDR3 length is 16 residues.

This chain links TRBV19 with TRBJ1-1; 10 bases line up with TRBD1. The V gene's germline CDR1 is LNHDA and CDR2 SQIVND (reference sequence). V gave up 10 bases and J gave up 10 bases; unmatched junction bases: 12. The CDR3 spans 13 residues. The CDR3: CATHADRGRAAFF. The DNA of the CDR3 is TGTGCCACCCACGCCGACAGGGGGCGCGCAGCTTTCTTT.

The V call is TRBV7-8, the J call TRBJ2-7, with 11 bases identical to TRBD2. V dropped 5 bases and J dropped 4; count of bases not matched to a gene: 13. The germline CDR1 and CDR2 sequences are SGHVS and FQNEAQ. The CDR3 length is 17 residues. The CDR3 loop reads CASSETSGSGLSYEQYF. DNA for the CDR3: TGTGCCAGCAGCGAAACTAGCGGGAGTGGGTTATCGTACGAGCAGTACTTC.

In this sample, this clone turned up a few times. The chain recombines TRBV30 with TRBJ1-4; a weak D match, TRBD1 (5 bases). This CDR3 is 14 amino acids long. Trimming removed 2 bases from V and 8 bases from J, with 15 bases in between. Germline loops: CDR1 GTSNPN, CDR2 SVGIG (reference sequence). This CDR3 reads CAWSSGQGYEKLFF. The CDR3 coding sequence is TGTGCCTGGAGTTCCGGGCAGGGATACGAAAAACTGTTTTTT.

This clone was picked up a small number of times. The gene calls are TRBV7-9 and TRBJ1-1, with 7 positions matching TRBD1. CDR1 and CDR2 from the germline V gene are SEHNR and FQNEAQ (reference sequence). With 5 bases clipped from V and 1 base from J, the junction kept 4 bases outside the gene matches. The CDR3 runs 14 residues. The CDR3 sequence is CASSPGQWNTEAFF. The CDR3 nucleotides read TGTGCCAGCAGCCCGGGACAGTGGAACACTGAAGCTTTCTTT.

The chain is built from TRBV7-6 and TRBJ1-3; no reliable D call. With 1 base removed from V and 0 bases from J, the gap between germline ends came to 10 bases. CDR3 length equals 16 residues. Germline V gene data show CDR1 as SGHVS and CDR2 as FNYEAQ. CDR3 amino acids: CASSLGTENSGNTIYF. In DNA form, the CDR3 reads TGTGCCAGCAGCTTAGGCACAGAAAACTCTGGAAACACCATATATTTT.

To note about this clone: A much bigger clone sits one base away, suggesting this may be a read error. The chain has TRBV5-1 and TRBJ2-3; TRBD2 is a possible D gene (5 bases). Germline V gene lookup returns CDR1 SGHRS and CDR2 YFSETQ. CDR3 length equals 18 residues. V gave up 1 base and J gave up 1 base, with 19 bases separating them. The CDR3 DNA follows: TGCGCCAGCAGCTTGTTTCCCCCGGCCGCGCGGGGCACAGATACGCAGTATTTT. Amino acid sequence: CASSLFPPAARGTDTQYF. Filled out from reference TRBV5-1 and TRBJ2-3, the complete variable domain reads KAGVTQTPRYLIKTRGQQVTLSCSPISGHRSVSWYQQTPGQGLQFLFEYFSETQRNKGNFPGRFSGRQFSNSRSEMNVSTLELGDSALYLCASSLFPPAARGTDTQYFGPGTRLTVL.

V and J are TRBV21-1 and TRBJ2-7; TRBD2, as called in the table, went unchecked against the DNA. TRBV21-1 is termed a pseudogene. The CDR3 length is 15 residues. CDR3 sequence reads: CASGGASGISYEQYF. The CDR3 DNA reads TGTGCCAGCGGAGGGGCTAGCGGGATATCCTACGAGCAGTACTTC.

Here the CDR3 reads CASSSIDTYRENIQYF. The CDR3 nucleotides are TGTGCCAGCAGTTCCATCGATACATACAGGGAAAACATTCAGTACTTC. The rearrangement links TRBV28 to TRBJ2-4; a weak D match, TRBD1 (6 bases). Germline V CDR1 and CDR2: MDHEN, SYDVKM. V was clipped by 4 bases and J by 5 bases, with 18 bases between them. This CDR3 has 16 amino acids.

This clone was detected only a few times. V is TRBV6-5 and J is TRBJ2-1; 16 nucleotides align to TRBD2. This CDR3 has 16 amino acids. Germline lookup yields CDR1 MNHEY and CDR2 SVGAGI. Trimming at V came to 2 bases and at J to 8 bases, leaving 3 bases not matched to a gene. CDR3 sequence reads: CASSYGGTSGRDEQFF. Here the CDR3 DNA reads TGTGCCAGCAGTTACGGAGGGACTAGCGGGAGGGATGAGCAGTTCTTC.

The chain has TRBV7-2 and TRBJ2-3; 7 bases map to TRBD2. Germline lookup yields CDR1 SGHTA and CDR2 FQGNSA. This CDR3 is built from 16 residues. With V trimmed by 0 bases and J by 5 bases, 8 bases remained unmatched. The CDR3 DNA reads TGTGCCAGCAGCTTAGCGGGCGGGAGTTCGGTAGATACGCAGTATTTT. Translation: CASSLAGGSSVDTQYF. Using reference TRBV7-2 and TRBJ2-3 for the parts outside the CDR3, the full variable domain is GAGVSQSPSNKVTEKGKDVELRCDPISGHTALYWYRQSLGQGLEFLIYFQGNSAPDKSGLPSDRFSAERTGGSVSTLTIQRTQQEDSAVYLCASSLAGGSSVDTQYFGPGTRLTVL.

V is TRBV7-2 and J is TRBJ1-2; D remains unclear. This CDR3 contains 14 residues. Germline assignment: CDR1 SGHTA and CDR2 FQGNSA. V was shortened by 5 bases and J by 0 bases, with 10 bases between the two germline ends. The CDR3, as DNA: TGTGCCAGCAGCGTAGAACTTCCTAACTATGGCTACACCTTC. It translates to CASSVELPNYGYTF.

The sample holds a few counts of this clone. A much larger clone differs by one base, so this may be a read error. Other DNA sequences in the sample encode the same CDR3. The chain links TRBV18 to TRBJ2-6; 7 bases align to TRBD1. The CDR3 covers 15 residues. The V gene's germline CDR1 is KGHSH and CDR2 LQKENI. Losses at the gene ends were 2 bases for V and 2 bases for J; bases not matched to a gene: 0. The DNA for the CDR3 is TGTGCCAGCTCACCAGACAGGGCTGGGGCCAACGTCCTGACTTTC. Its protein product is CASSPDRAGANVLTF.

This clone appeared a few times. J is TRBJ2-3 and V is TRBV2, with D perhaps matching TRBD1 (6 bases). The CDR3 is 15 amino acids. Germline V gene sequence: CDR1 SNHLY, CDR2 FYNNEI. V lost 7 bases and J 0 bases, leaving 14 bases between the germline ends. CDR3 coding DNA: TGTGCCAGCAACCACAGGGAATCTAGCACAGATACGCAGTATTTT. Encoded protein: CASNHRESSTDTQYF.

The genes are TRBV4-2 and TRBJ2-2, with D uncertain. Germline V CDR1 and CDR2: LGHNA, YNFKEQ. Trimming took 2 bases from V and 1 from J, leaving 8 bases between them. The CDR3 is 15 amino acids. DNA of the CDR3: TGTGCCAGCAGCCAAACGGTTGAGAACACCGGGGAGCTGTTTTTT. It specifies CASSQTVENTGELFF.

This clone has at least ten counts. V gene TRBV4-3 combines with J gene TRBJ2-5; 8 bases are shared with TRBD1. The germline CDR1 and CDR2 sequences are LGHNA and YSLEER. V shed 4 bases and J 2 bases; nucleotides not matched to a gene: 6. This CDR3 comprises 15 residues. DNA of the CDR3: TGCGCCAGCAGCCGACGAACAGGGGGTCAAGAGACCCAGTACTTC. This sequence encodes CASSRRTGGQETQYF.